This T cell receptor (beta chain) was recovered during a study of blood T cell repertoires in COVID-19. Individuals drawn from about two dozen US areas were about 18 to 89 years old. The CDR3 spans 13 residues. Trimming stripped 6 bases from V and 8 bases from J, with 17 bases between. Germline-derived CDR1 and CDR2 are SGHDT and YYEEEE. The assay was immunoSEQ multiplex PCR, and TCRdb's table has in-frame clones only and misses some. The table records hundreds of thousands of clones, 75% to 90% of them present only once. The J gene is TRBJ1-2, the V gene TRBV5-6; no clear D gene. The clonotype was recovered from a man aged 30-40 years who had recovered from COVID-19. Material: PBMCs or T cells enriched from blood (not recorded which). CDR3 residues: CASTTTISFGYTF. In nucleotides, the CDR3 is TGTGCCAGCACCACTACGATCAGCTTCGGCTACACCTTC.